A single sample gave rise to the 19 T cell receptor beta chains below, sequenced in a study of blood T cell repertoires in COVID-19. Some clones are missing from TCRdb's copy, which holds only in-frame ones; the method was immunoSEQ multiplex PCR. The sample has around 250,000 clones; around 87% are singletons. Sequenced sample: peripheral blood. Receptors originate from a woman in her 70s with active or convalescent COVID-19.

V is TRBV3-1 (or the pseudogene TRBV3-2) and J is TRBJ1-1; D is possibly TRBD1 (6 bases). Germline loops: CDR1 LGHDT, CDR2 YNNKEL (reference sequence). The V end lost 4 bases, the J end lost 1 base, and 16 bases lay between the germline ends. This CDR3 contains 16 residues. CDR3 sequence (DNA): TGTGCCAGCAGCCCCAGGGGCAGGTACGGGAACACTGAAGCTTTCTTT. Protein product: CASSPRGRYGNTEAFF.

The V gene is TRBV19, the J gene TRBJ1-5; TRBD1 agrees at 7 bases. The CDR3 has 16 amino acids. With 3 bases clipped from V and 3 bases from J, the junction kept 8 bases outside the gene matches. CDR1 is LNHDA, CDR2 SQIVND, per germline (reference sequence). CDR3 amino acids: CASSMAKGAHNQPQHF. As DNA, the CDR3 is TGTGCCAGTAGTATGGCAAAGGGGGCGCACAATCAGCCCCAGCATTTT.

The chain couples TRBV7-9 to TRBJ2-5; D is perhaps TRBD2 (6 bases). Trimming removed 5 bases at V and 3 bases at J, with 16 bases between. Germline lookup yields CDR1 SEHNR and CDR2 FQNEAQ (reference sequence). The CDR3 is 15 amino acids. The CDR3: CASSLGGAGKETQYF. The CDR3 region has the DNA TGTGCCAGCAGCCTTGGCGGGGCGGGGAAAGAGACCCAGTACTTC.

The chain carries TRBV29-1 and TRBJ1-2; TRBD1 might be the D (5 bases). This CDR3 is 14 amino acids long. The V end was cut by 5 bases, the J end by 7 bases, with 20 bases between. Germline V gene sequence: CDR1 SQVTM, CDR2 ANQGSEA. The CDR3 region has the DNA TGCAGCGTTTGGTCTCGGCGATCCGGGGGTGGCTACACCTTC. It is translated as CSVWSRRSGGGYTF.

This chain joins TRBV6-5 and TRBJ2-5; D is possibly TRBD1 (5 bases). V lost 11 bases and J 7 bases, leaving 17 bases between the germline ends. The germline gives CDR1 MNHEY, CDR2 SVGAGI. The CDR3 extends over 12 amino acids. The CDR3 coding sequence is TGTGCCGCCCGTCGACAGCCAGGGACCCAGTACTTC. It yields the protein CAARRQPGTQYF.

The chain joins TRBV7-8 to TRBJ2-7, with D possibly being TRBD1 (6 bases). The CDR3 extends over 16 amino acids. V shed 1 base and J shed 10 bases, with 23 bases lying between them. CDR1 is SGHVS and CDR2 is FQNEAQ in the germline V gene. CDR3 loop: CASSLEQGILLRFQYF. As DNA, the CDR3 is TGTGCCAGCAGCTTAGAACAGGGAATACTCCTACGGTTTCAGTACTTC.

CDR3 sequence reads: CASSSDRHSYNSPLHF. The CDR3 nucleotides are TGTGCCAGTAGTTCGGACAGGCACTCCTATAATTCACCCCTCCACTTT. The chain couples TRBV19 to TRBJ1-6; 7 bases are shared with TRBD1. The CDR3 consists of 16 residues. Germline V gene sequence: CDR1 LNHDA, CDR2 SQIVND (reference sequence). J lost 0 bases, V lost 5 bases, and 4 bases had no gene match.

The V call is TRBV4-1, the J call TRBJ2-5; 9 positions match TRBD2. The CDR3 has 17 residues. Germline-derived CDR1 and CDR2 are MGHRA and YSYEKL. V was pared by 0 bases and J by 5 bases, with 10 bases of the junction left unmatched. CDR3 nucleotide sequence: TGCGCCAGCAGCCAAGATCCCCCAGCGGGGGGAAGCGAGACCCAGTACTTC. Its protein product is CASSQDPPAGGSETQYF.

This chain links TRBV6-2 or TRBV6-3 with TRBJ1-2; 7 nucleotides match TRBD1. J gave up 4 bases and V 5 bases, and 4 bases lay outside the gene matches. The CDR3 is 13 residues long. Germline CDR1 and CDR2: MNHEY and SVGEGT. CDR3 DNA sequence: TGTGCCAGCAGTGGGACAGTCTTCTATGGCTACACCTTC. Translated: CASSGTVFYGYTF.

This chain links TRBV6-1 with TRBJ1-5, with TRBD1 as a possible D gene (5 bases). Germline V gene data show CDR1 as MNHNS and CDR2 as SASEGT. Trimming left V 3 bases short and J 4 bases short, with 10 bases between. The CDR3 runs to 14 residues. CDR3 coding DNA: TGTGCCAGCAGTGAGTGGGGGGGAAATCAGCCCCAGCATTTT. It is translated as CASSEWGGNQPQHF.

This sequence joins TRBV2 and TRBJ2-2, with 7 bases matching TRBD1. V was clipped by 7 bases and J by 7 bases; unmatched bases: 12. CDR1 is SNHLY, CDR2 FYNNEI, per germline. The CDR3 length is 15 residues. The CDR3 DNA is TGTGCCAGCACCCGGGACAGACCGGACCACGGGGAGCTGTTTTTT. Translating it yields CASTRDRPDHGELFF.

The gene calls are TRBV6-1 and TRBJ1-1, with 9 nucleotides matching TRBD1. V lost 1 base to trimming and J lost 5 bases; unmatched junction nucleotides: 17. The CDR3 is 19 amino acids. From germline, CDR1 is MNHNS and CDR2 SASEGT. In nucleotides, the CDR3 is TGTGCCAGCAGTGAAGGACTCCCCGGACAGGGGCTGAATTTAACTGAAGCTTTCTTT. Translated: CASSEGLPGQGLNLTEAFF.

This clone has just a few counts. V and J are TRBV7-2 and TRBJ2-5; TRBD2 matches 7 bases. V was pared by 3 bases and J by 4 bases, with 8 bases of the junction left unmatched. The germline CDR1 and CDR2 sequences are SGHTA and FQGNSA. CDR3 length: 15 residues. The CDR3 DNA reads TGTGCCAGCAGCTTCCCGGCTGGGGGGGGAGAGACCCAGTACTTC. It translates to CASSFPAGGGETQYF.

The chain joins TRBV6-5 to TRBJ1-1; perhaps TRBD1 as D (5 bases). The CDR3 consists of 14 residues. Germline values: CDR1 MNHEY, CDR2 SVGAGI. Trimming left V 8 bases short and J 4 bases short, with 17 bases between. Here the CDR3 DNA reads TGTGCCAGCCGCGACAGCAGGGTCAGCACTGAAGCTTTCTTT. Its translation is CASRDSRVSTEAFF.

The CDR3, as DNA: TGTGCCAGCAGCGCGTCATCTACCGGGTTTGGAAACACCATATATTTT. Its protein is CASSASSTGFGNTIYF. J is TRBJ1-3 and V is TRBV7-2; D is ambiguous. The CDR3 has 16 amino acids. Trimming shortened V by 5 bases and J by 3 bases, and 17 bases separated the two germline ends. CDR1 SGHTA and CDR2 FQGNSA come from the germline V gene. The variable domain in full, with the rest retrieved from reference TRBV7-2 and TRBJ1-3, is GAGVSQSPSNKVTEKGKDVELRCDPISGHTALYWYRQSLGQGLEFLIYFQGNSAPDKSGLPSDRFSAERTGGSVSTLTIQRTQQEDSAVYLCASSASSTGFGNTIYFGEGSWLTVV.

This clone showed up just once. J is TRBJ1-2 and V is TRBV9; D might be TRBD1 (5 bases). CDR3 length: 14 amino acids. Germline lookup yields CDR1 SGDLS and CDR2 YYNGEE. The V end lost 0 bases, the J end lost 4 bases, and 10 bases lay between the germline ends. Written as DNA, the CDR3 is TGTGCCAGCAGCGTAGGGGAGGGGCTCTATGGCTACACCTTC. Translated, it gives CASSVGEGLYGYTF.

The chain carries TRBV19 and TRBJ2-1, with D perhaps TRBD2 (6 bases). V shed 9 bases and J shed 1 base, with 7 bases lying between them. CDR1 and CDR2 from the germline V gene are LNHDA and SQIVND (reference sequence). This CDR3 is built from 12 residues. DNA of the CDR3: TGTGCCAGCGGGAGTTCCTACAATGAGCAGTTCTTC. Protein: CASGSSYNEQFF.

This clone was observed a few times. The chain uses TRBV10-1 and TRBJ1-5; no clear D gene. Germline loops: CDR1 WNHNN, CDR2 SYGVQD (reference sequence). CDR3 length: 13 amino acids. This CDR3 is CPWEGLVNQPQHF. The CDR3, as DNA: TGCCCCTGGGAGGGTTTGGTCAATCAGCCCCAGCATTTT.

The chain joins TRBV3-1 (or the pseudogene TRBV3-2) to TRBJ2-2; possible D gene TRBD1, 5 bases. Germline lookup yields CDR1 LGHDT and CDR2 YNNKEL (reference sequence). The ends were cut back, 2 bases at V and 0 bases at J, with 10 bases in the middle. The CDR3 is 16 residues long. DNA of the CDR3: TGTGCCAGCAGCCAAAAGGGGCTTACGAACACCGGGGAGCTGTTTTTT. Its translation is CASSQKGLTNTGELFF.